The next 2 T cell receptor beta chains were all read from a single sample in a study of cytomegalovirus exposure and HLA in healthy donors. Primers for the PCR totalled 60 Vbeta and 13 Jbeta. Sequenced by immunoSEQ multiplex PCR; TCRdb stores in-frame clones only, minus some. Among tens of thousands of clones listed, approximately 77% were seen once. The sample comprised PBMCs. The receptors were gathered from a woman aged 40 to 55 in good health and CMV-seropositive.

This chain links TRBV15 with TRBJ2-1, with 13 bases matching TRBD2. The V gene end was trimmed by 0 bases and the J gene end by 7 bases; junction bases not matched to a gene: 3. The CDR3 contains 16 residues. Per the germline V gene, CDR1 is LNHNV and CDR2 is YYDKDF (reference sequence). As DNA, the CDR3 is TGTGCCACCAGCAGAGAGTGGACTAGCGGGAGTAATGAGCAGTTCTTC. The encoded protein is CATSREWTSGSNEQFF.

V and J are TRBV30 and TRBJ2-1; 10 nucleotides agree with TRBD2. Germline loops: CDR1 GTSNPN, CDR2 SVGIG (reference sequence). The CDR3 has 16 amino acids. V lost 2 bases, J lost 1 base, and 5 bases stayed unmatched. CDR3 amino acids: CAWSTVTSGSYNEQFF. The CDR3 region has the DNA TGTGCCTGGAGTACAGTGACTAGCGGGTCCTACAATGAGCAGTTCTTC.